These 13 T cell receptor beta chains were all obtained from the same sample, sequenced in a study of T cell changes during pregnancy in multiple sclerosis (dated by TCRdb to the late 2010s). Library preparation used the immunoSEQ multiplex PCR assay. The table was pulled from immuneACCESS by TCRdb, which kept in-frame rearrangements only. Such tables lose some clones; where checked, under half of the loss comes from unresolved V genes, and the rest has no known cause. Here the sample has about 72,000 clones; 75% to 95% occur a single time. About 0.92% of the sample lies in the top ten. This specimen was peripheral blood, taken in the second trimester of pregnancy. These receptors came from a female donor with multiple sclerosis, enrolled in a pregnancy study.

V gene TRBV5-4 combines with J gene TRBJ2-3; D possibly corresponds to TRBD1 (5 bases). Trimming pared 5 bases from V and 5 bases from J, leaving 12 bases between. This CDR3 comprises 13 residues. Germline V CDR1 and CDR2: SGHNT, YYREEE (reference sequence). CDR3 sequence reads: CASRLVQEDTQYF. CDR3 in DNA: TGTGCCAGCAGATTAGTACAGGAAGATACGCAGTATTTT. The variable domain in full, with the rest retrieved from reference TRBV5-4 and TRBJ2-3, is ETGVTQSPTHLIKTRGQQVTLRCSSQSGHNTVSWYQQALGQGPQFIFQYYREEENGRGNFPPRFSGLQFPNYSSELNVNALELDDSALYLCASRLVQEDTQYFGPGTRLTVL.

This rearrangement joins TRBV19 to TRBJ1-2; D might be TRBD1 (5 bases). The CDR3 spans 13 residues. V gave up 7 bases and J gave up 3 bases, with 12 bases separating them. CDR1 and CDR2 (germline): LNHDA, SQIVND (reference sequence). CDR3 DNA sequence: TGTGCCAGTACACCCCGGGGGTACTATGGCTACACCTTC. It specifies CASTPRGYYGYTF.

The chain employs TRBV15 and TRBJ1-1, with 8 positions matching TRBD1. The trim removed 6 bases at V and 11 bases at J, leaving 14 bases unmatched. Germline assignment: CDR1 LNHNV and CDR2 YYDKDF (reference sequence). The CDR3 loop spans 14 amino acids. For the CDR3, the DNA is TGTGCCACCAGTCAAACTTACGGACAGGGATCGGCTTTCTTT. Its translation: CATSQTYGQGSAFF.

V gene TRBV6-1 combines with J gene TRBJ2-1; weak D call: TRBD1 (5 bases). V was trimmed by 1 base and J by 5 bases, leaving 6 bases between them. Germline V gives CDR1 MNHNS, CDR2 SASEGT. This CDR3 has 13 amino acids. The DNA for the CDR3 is TGTGCCAGCAGTGAAGGGACAAACAATGAGCAGTTCTTC. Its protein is CASSEGTNNEQFF.

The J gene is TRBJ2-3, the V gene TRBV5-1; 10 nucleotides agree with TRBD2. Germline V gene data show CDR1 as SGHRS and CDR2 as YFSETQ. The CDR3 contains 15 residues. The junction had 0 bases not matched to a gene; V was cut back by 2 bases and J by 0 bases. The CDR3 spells CASSLLAGSTDTQYF. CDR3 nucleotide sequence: TGCGCCAGCAGCTTACTAGCGGGGAGCACAGATACGCAGTATTTT.

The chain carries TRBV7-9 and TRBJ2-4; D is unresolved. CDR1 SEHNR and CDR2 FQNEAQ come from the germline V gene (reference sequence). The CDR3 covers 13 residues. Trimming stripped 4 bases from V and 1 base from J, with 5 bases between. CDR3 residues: CASSSHAKNIQYF. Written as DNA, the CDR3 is TGTGCCAGCAGCTCACACGCCAAAAACATTCAGTACTTC.

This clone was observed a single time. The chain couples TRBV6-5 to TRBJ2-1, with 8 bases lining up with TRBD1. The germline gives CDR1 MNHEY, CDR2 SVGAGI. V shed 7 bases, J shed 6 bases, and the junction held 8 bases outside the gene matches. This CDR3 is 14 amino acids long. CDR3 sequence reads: CASTAQGGGNEQFF. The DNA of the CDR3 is TGTGCCAGCACCGCACAGGGGGGAGGCAATGAGCAGTTCTTC.

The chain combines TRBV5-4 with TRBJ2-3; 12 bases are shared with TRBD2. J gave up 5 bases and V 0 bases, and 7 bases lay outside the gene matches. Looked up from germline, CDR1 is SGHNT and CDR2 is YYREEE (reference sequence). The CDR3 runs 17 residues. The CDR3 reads CASSLDLAGGLVDTQYF. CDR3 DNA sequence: TGTGCCAGCAGCTTGGATCTAGCGGGGGGGCTAGTAGATACGCAGTATTTT.

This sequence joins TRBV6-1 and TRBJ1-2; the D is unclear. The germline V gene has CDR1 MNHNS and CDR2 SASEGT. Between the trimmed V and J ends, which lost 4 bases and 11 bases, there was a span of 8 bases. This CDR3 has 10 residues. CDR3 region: CASSGSGYTF. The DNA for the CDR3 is TGTGCCAGCAGTGGATCGGGGTACACCTTC.

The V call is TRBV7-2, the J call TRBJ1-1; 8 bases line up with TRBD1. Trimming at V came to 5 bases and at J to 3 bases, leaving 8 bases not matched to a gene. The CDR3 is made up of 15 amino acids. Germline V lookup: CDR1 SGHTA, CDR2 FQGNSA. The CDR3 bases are TGTGCCAGCAGCATCCGACAGGGGTGGTACACTGAAGCTTTCTTT. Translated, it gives CASSIRQGWYTEAFF.

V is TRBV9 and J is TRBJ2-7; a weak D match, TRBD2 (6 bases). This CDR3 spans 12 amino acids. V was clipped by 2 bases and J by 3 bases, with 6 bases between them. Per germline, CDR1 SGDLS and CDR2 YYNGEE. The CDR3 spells CASSVGGYEQYF. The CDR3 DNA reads TGTGCCAGCAGCGTGGGGGGCTACGAGCAGTACTTC. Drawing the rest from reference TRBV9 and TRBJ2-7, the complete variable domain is DSGVTQTPKHLITATGQRVTLRCSPRSGDLSVYWYQQSLDQGLQFLIQYYNGEERAKGNILERFSAQQFPDLHSELNLSSLELGDSALYFCASSVGGYEQYFGPGTRLTVT.

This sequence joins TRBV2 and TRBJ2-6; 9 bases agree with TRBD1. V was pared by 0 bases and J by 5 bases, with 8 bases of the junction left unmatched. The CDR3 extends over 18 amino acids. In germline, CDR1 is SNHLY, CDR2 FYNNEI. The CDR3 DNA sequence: TGTGCCAGCAGTGAAGCGAGGACAGGGGTTTTAAGGGCCAACGTCCTGACTTTC. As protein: CASSEARTGVLRANVLTF.

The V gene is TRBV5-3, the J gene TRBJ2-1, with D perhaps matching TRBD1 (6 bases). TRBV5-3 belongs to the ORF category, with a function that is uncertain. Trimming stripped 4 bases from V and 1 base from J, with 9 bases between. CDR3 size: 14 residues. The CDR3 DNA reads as TGTGCCAGAAGCCAGGGGATTTCCTACAATGAGCAGTTCTTC. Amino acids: CARSQGISYNEQFF.